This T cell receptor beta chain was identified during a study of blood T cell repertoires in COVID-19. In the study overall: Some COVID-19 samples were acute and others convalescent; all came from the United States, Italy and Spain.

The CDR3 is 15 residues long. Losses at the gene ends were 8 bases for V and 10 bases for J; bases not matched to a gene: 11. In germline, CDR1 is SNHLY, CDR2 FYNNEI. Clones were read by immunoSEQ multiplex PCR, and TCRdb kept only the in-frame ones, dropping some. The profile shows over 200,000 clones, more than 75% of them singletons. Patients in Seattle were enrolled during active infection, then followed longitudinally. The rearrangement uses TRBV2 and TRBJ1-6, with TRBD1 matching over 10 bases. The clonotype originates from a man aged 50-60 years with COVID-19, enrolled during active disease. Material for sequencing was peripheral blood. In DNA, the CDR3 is TGTGCCAGCGAAGAGGCCGGGACAGGGGCATCACCCCTCCACTTT. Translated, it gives CASEEAGTGASPLHF.